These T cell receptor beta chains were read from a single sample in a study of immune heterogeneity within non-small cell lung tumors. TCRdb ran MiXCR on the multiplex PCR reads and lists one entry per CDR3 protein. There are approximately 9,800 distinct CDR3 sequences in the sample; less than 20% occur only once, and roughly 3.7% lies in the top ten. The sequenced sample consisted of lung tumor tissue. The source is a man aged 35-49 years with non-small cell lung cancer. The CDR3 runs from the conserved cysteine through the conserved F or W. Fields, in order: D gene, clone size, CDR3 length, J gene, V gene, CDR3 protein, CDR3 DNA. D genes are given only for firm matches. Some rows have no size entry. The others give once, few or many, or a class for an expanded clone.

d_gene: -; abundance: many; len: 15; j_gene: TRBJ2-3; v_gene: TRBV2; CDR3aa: CASIGVGGLTDTQYF; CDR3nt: TGTGCCAGCATTGGTGTGGGCGGACTCACAGATACGCAGTATTTT
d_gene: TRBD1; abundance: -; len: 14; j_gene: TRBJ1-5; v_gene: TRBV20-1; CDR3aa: CSADRGNDNQPQHF; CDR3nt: TGCAGTGCCGACAGGGGTAACGACAATCAGCCCCAGCATTTT
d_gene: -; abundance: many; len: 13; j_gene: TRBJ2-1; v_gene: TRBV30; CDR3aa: CAWSVRMGNEQFF; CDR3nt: TGTGCCTGGAGTGTACGAATGGGAAATGAGCAGTTCTTC
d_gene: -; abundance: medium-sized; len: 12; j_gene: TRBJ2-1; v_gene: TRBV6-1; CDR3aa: CASSEKRGEQFF; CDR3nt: TGTGCCAGCAGTGAGAAGCGCGGTGAGCAGTTCTTC
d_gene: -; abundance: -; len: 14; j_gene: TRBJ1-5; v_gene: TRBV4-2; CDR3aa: CASSQIHGYQPQHF; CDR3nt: TGTGCCAGCAGCCAAATACATGGGTATCAGCCCCAGCATTTT
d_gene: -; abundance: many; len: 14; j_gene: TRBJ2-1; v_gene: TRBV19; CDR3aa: CASSPDWTYNEQFF; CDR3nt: TGTGCCAGTAGTCCAGACTGGACCTACAATGAGCAGTTCTTC
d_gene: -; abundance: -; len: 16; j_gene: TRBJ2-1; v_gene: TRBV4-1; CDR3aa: CASSQAIGPGANEQFF; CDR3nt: TGCGCCAGCAGCCAAGCTATCGGCCCCGGGGCTAATGAGCAGTTCTTC
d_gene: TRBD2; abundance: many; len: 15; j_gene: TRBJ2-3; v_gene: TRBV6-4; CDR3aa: CASSEGRGDTDTQYF; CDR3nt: TGTGCCAGCAGTGAGGGACGGGGGGACACAGATACGCAGTATTTT
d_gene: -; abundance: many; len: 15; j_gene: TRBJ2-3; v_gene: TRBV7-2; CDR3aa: CASSLAGTSINTQYF; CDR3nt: TGTGCCAGCAGCTTAGCCGGGACCTCTATCAATACGCAGTATTTT
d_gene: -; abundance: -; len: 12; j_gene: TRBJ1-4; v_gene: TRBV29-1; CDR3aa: CSAGGPSEKLFF; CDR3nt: TGCAGCGCGGGGGGACCGAGCGAAAAACTGTTTTTT
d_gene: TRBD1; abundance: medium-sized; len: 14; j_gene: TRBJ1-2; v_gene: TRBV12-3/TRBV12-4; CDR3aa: CASNSRDRDYGYTF; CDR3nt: TGTGCCAGCAACTCAAGGGACAGGGACTATGGCTACACCTTC
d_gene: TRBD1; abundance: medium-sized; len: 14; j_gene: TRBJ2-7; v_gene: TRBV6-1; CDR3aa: CASSPRDRGNEQYF; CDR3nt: TGTGCCAGCAGTCCCCGGGACAGGGGAAACGAGCAGTACTTC
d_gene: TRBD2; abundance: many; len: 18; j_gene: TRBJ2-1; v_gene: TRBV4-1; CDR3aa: CASSQVWPSGDTYNEQFF; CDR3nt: TGCGCCAGCAGCCAAGTTTGGCCTAGCGGGGATACCTACAATGAGCAGTTCTTC
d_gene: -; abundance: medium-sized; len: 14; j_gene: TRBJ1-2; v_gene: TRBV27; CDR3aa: CASSLSLLGGGYTF; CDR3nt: TGTGCCAGCAGTTTATCTCTCCTGGGAGGTGGCTACACCTTC
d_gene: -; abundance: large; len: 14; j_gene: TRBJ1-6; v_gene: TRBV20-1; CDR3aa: CSASQGQRGSPLHF; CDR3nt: TGCAGTGCTAGTCAAGGACAGAGGGGCTCACCCCTCCACTTT
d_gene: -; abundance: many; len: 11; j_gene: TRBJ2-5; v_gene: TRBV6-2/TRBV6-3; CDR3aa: CASSYAGRAIF; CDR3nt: TGTGCCAGCAGTTACGCGGGCAGGGCCATTTTC
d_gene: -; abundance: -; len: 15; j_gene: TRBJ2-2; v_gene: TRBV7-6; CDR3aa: CASSLSGVRTGELFF; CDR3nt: TGTGCCAGCAGCTTATCAGGGGTCCGAACCGGGGAGCTGTTTTTT
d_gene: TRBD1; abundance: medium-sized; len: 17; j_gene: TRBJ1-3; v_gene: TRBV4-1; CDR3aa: CASSQVPGTGIMDTIYF; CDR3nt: TGCGCCAGCAGCCAAGTACCCGGGACAGGGATCATGGACACCATATATTTT
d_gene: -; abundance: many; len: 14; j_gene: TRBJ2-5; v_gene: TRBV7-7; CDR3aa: CASSLGSPWETQYF; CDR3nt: TGTGCTAGCAGCTTAGGGTCGCCGTGGGAGACCCAGTACTTC
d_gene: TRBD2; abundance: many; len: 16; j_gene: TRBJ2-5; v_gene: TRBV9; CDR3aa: CASSVDRTSGRETQYF; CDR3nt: TGTGCCAGCAGCGTAGACAGGACTAGCGGGAGAGAGACCCAGTACTTC
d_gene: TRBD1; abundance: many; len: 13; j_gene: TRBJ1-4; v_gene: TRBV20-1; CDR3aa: CSAADRGLGKLFF; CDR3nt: TGCAGTGCTGCCGACAGGGGTCTAGGAAAACTGTTTTTT
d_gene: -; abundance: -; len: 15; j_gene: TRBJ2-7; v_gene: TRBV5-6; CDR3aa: CASSYLGTRNPEQYF; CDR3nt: TGTGCCAGCAGCTACCTCGGGACAAGGAACCCCGAGCAGTACTTC
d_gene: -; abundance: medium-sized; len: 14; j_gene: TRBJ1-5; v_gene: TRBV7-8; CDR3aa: CASSLGPGGQPQHF; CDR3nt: TGTGCCAGCAGCTTAGGGCCCGGTGGTCAGCCCCAGCATTTT
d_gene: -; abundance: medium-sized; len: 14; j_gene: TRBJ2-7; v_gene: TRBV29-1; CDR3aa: CSAWWQGRPYEQYF; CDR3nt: TGCAGCGCTTGGTGGCAGGGGAGGCCCTACGAGCAGTACTTC
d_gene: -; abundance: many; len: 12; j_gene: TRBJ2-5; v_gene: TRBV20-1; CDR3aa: CSRGQRGETQYF; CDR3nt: TGCAGTCGCGGCCAGCGAGGGGAGACCCAGTACTTC
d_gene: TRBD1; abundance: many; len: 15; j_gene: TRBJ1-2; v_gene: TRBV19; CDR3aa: CASRGGGQGLGGYTF; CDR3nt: TGTGCCAGTAGAGGAGGAGGACAGGGATTGGGAGGCTACACCTTC
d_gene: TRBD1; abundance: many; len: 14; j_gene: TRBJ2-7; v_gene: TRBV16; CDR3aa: CASSQSGQGYEQYF; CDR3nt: TGTGCCAGCAGCCAATCGGGACAGGGCTACGAGCAGTACTTC
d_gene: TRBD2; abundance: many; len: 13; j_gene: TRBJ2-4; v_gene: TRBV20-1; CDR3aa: CSAKRGAGDIQYF; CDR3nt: TGCAGTGCTAAGCGGGGGGCCGGGGACATTCAGTACTTC
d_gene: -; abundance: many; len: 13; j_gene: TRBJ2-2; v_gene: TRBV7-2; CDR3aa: CASSLNQGGELFF; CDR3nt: TGTGCCAGCAGCTTAAATCAAGGCGGGGAGCTGTTTTTT
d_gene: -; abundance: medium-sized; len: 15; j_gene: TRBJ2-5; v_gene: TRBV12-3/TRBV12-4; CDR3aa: CASSLSSASQETQYF; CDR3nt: TGTGCCAGCAGCTTGAGTAGCGCAAGCCAAGAGACCCAGTACTTC
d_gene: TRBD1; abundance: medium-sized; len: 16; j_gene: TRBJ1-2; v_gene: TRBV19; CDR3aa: CASSRETGADYYGYTF; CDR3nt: TGTGCCAGTAGTAGAGAGACAGGGGCGGACTACTATGGCTACACCTTC
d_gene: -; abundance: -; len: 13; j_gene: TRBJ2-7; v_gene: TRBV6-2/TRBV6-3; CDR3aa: CANRKWDGDEQYF; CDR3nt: TGTGCCAACAGAAAGTGGGACGGGGACGAGCAGTACTTC
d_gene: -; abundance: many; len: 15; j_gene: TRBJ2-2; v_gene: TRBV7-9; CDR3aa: CASSPPDGGTGELFF; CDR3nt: TGTGCCAGCAGCCCCCCGGACGGAGGCACCGGGGAGCTGTTTTTT
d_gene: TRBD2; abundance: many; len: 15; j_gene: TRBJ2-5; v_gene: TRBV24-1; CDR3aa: CATSDASGGQETQYF; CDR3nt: TGTGCCACCAGTGATGCTAGCGGGGGGCAGGAGACCCAGTACTTC
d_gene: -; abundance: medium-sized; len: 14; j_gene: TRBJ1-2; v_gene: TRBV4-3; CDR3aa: CASSQGLPPGAGTF; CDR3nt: TGCGCCAGCAGCCAGGGACTCCCCCCCGGCGCTGGGACCTTC
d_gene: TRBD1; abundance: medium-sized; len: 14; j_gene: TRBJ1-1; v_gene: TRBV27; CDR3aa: CASSSPGTGMQAFF; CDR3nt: TGTGCCAGCAGTTCACCGGGGACAGGGATGCAAGCTTTCTTT
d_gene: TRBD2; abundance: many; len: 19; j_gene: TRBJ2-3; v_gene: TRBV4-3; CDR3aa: CASSQDPKVRESPTDTQYF; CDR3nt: TGCGCCAGCAGCCAAGATCCCAAAGTGCGGGAGTCTCCCACAGATACGCAGTATTTT
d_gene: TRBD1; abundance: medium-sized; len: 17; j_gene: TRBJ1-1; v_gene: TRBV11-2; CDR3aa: CASSLVPYRGGNTEAFF; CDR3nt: TGTGCCAGCAGCTTAGTACCTTACAGGGGAGGTAACACTGAAGCTTTCTTT
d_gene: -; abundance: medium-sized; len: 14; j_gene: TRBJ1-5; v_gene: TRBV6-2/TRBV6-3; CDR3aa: CASREVDSNQPQHF; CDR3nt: TGTGCCAGCCGGGAGGTGGATAGCAATCAGCCCCAGCATTTT